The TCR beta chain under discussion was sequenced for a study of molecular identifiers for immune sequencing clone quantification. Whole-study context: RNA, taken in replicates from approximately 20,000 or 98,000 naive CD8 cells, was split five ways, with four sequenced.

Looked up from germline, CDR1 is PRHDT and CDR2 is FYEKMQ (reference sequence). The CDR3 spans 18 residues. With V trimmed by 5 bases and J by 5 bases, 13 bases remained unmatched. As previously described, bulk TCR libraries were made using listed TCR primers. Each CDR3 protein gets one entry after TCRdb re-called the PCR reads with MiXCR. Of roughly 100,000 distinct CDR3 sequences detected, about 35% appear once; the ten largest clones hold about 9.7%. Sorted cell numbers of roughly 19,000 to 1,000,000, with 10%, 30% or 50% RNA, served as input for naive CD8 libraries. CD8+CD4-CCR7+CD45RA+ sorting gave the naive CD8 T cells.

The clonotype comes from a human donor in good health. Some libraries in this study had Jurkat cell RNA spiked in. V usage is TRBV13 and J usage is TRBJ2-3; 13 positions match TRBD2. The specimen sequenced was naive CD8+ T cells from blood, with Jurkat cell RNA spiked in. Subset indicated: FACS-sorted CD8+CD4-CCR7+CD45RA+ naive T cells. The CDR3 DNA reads TGTGCCAGCAGCCCGTCCCCTGGGACTAGCGGGGAAGTAGATACGCAGTATTTT. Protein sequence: CASSPSPGTSGEVDTQYF.